Reported below is one T cell receptor (beta chain). No cognate antigen has been identified for it. No much larger clone exists at a distance of one base, and base qualities are not known. After more than 9 days of culture, CD4+ T cells were isolated with the EasySep CD4+ T cell isolation kit. Participants received two doses of either the BNT162b2 or the mRNA-1273 mRNA SARS-CoV-2 vaccine. None of the healthy vaccine recipients had a prior SARS-CoV-2 infection, which was confirmed by nucleocapsid antibody tests that came back negative both before and after vaccination. On days 3 and 7, half of the culture medium was replaced with fresh IL-2-containing medium. Unless otherwise noted, each peptide stimulation condition was cultured in triplicate wells. PBMC were separated from whole blood using Ficoll-Paque Plus gradient centrifugation and were then either cryopreserved at -140C or used fresh. The QIAamp micro DNA kit was used to extract genomic DNA from the cultured CD4+ T cells.

The record originates from a study of vaccination effects on CD4 cells after COVID-19 (dated by TCRdb to between 2021 and 2024). For context, the study as a whole: In the ViraFEST assay, PBMC were stimulated with viral peptide pools, and antigen-specific CD4+ T cell clonotypes were then identified by expansion using TCR sequencing. Post-vaccine samples across the study were collected a median of 72 days after the second dose, with a range of 14 to 241. Roughly 2.1 million PBMC per well were cultured in IMDM with roughly 5% human AB serum, 9 to 10 IU/ml IL-2 and gentamicin, plus 10 ug/ml peptides. In both COVID-19 convalescent patients and infection-naive vaccine recipients, the study compared SARS-CoV-2 spike-specific CD4+ TCR repertoires from before mRNA vaccination with those from after it. Altogether, around 11 COVID-19 convalescent patients and a few SARS-CoV-2-naive healthy vaccine recipients made up the full study. In the study, cultures from other donors were sequenced using the Oncomine TCR Beta short-read assay on an Illumina iSeq 100.

From V the trimming removes 1 base and from J it removes 2 bases, while the gene matches leave 6 bases of the junction unaccounted for. Looking up the germline V gene (reference sequence) yields CDR1 LGHDT and CDR2 YNNKEL. From cysteine to phenylalanine, the CDR3 is 16 amino acids long. The kept DNA is CDR3 alone, 48 bases in frame from the first base. Library construction relied on the immunoSEQ multiplex PCR assay. DNA from the cultured, isolated CD4+ T cells was subjected to TCR beta CDR3 sequencing. As for how the authors treated the data: Non-productive TCR sequences were removed and reads were trimmed to the CDR3 region, keeping CDR3s of at least 7 amino acids. The MANAFEST web app was used to identify antigen-specific clonotypes by comparing expansion in peptide wells with expansion in reference cultures. To be called positive, a clone needed expansion at FDR<0.05 compared with the reference and with all other wells, an odds ratio greater than 5, and a frequency greater than 0.1% in two replicate wells. A clonotype was called cross-reactive if it was significantly expanded both in SARS-CoV-2 spike wells and in at least one common cold coronavirus spike condition. Using the stringdist R package, CDR3 similarity was measured by Levenshtein distance, and unrooted trees were constructed with ape in R 3.6.1. Imported from immuneACCESS, the table was reduced by TCRdb to in-frame sequences with V and J called. These copies leave out some clones; in studies compared against another copy, an unresolved V gene accounts for under half, and the cause of the remainder is not known. The DNA was the basis for D and trimming; V, J and clone size are from that table. A total of about 47,000 clones appear in this sample, less than 85% of them only once. The ten largest clonotypes hold about 7% of the sample.

Study-wide conclusions, independent of this receptor: Limitations of the study were the small number of convalescent patients and the absence of early post-infection timepoints. Both infection-induced and vaccine-induced clones contracted markedly at late post-vaccination timepoints, which is consistent with waning T cell responses. In healthy vaccine recipients, vaccine-induced clones were almost all SARS-CoV-2 mono-reactive, with only 1 of 255 cross-reactive with common cold coronaviruses.

The sequenced sample was CD4+ T cells from PBMCs cultured without peptide, obtained after COVID-19 vaccination. The chain is encoded by TRBV3-1 (or the pseudogene TRBV3-2) joined to TRBJ1-2; 8 junctional bases match TRBD1. The sequence came from a human donor who received a COVID-19 vaccine. The nucleotides are TGTGCCAGCAGCCAAGTCATTACAGGGGGGAACTATGGCTACACCTTC. Its translation reads: CASSQVITGGNYGYTF.